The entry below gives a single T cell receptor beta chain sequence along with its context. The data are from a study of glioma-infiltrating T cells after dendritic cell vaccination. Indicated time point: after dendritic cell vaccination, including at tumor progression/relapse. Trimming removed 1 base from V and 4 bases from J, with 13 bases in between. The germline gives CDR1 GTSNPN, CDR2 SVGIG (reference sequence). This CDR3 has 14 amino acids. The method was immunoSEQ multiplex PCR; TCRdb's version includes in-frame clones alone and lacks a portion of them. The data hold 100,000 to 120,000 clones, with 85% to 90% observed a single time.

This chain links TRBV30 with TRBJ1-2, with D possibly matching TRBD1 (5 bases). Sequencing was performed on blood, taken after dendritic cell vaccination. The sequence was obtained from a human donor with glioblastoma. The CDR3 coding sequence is TGTGCCTGGAGTGCCACTGATGGGGCCTATGGCTACACCTTC. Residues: CAWSATDGAYGYTF.